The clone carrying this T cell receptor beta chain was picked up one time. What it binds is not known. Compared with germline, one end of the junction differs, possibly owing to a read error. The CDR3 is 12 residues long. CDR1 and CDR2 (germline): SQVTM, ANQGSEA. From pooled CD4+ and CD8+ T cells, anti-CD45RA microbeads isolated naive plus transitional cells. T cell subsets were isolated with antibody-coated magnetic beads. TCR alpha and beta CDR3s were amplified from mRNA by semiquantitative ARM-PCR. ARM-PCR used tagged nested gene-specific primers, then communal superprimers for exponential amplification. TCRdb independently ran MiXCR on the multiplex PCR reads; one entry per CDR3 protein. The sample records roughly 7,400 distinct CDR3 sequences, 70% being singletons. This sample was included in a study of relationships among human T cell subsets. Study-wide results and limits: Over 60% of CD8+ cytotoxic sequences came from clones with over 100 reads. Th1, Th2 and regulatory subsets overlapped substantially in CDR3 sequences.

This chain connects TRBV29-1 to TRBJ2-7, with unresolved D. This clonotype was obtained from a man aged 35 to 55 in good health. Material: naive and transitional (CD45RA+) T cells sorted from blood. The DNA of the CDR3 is TGCAGCGTTGAAGAGAATTCCTACGGGCAGTACTTC. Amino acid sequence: CSVEENSYGQYF.